The rows below give T cell receptor beta chains drawn from one sample of a study of cytomegalovirus exposure and HLA in healthy donors. Sequencing was performed with immunoSEQ multiplex PCR; in TCRdb, only in-frame clones are kept and a portion is missing. Here the sample spans roughly 180,000 clones, more than 70% being singletons. Input material: PBMCs. These receptors were taken from a woman aged 40 to 55 in good health and CMV-seropositive. Both conserved end residues are part of each CDR3. Fields, in order: V gene, J gene, clone size, D gene, CDR3 length, CDR3 DNA, CDR3 protein. D genes are given only for firm matches. Where a row states a size, it is once, few, many or the class of an expanded clone; other rows omit it.

TRBV27	TRBJ2-7	-	TRBD2	19	TGTGCCAGCAGTTTATTAGGACTAGCGGGAGGGCCTACCACCTACGAGCAGTACTTC	CASSLLGLAGGPTTYEQYF
TRBV5-1	TRBJ2-7	-	TRBD2	18	TGCGCCAGCAGCCTACTGACTAGCGGGGGCCTCAGCTCCTACGAGCAGTACTTC	CASSLLTSGGLSSYEQYF
TRBV5-1	TRBJ1-2	-	TRBD1	15	TGCGCCAGCAGCTCGGGGACAGGAAGTAACTATGGCTACACCTTC	CASSSGTGSNYGYTF
TRBV19	TRBJ2-7	few	TRBD1	14	TGTGCCAGTAGTCAGGGACAGCAATTCTACGAGCAGTACTTC	CASSQGQQFYEQYF
TRBV27	TRBJ2-1	-	TRBD1	15	TGTGCCAGCAGTTACGGACAGGGTGGACTCAATGAGCAGTTCTTC	CASSYGQGGLNEQFF
TRBV5-6	TRBJ2-7	-	-	14	TGTGCCAGCAGCATAGCAGGGTATCCCTCCGAGCAGTACTTC	CASSIAGYPSEQYF
TRBV29-1	TRBJ1-1	few	TRBD1	13	TGCAGCGTTGAAGGGGGACAGTACACTGAAGCTTTCTTT	CSVEGGQYTEAFF
TRBV6-1	TRBJ1-2	-	TRBD1	15	TGTGCCAGCACCACGCAAGAGACAGGGAGGAAGAGCTACACCTTC	CASTTQETGRKSYTF
TRBV28	TRBJ2-3	-	-	16	TGTGCCAGCAGTTTTGCGGCGGGATCAAGTCGGGATACGCAGTATTTT	CASSFAAGSSRDTQYF
TRBV18	TRBJ1-3	-	-	17	TGTGCCAGCTCACCACTCGGGACAATAAGCTCTGGAAACACCATATATTTT	CASSPLGTISSGNTIYF
TRBV5-1	TRBJ1-5	few	-	13	TGCGCCAGCAGCCGGGATAGCAATCAGCCCCAGCATTTT	CASSRDSNQPQHF
TRBV28	TRBJ1-1	few	-	15	TGTGCCAGCAGTTCCCTGATCGGGGTGAACACTGAAGCTTTCTTT	CASSSLIGVNTEAFF